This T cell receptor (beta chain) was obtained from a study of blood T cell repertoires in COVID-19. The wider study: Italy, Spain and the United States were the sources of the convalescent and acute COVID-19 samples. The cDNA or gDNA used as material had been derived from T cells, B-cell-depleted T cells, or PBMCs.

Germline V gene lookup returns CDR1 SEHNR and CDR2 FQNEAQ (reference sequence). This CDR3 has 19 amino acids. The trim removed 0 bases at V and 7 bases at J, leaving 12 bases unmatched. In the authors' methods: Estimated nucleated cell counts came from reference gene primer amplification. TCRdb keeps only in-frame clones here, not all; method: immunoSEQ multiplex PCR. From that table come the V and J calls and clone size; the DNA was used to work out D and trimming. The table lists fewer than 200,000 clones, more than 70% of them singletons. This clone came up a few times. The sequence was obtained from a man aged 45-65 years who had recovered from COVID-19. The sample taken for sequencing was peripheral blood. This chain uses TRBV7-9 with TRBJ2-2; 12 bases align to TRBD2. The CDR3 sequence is CASSLARASGGAAYGELFF. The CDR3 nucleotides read TGTGCCAGCAGCTTAGCGCGCGCTAGCGGGGGGGCAGCATACGGGGAGCTGTTTTTT.